This T cell receptor beta chain was retrieved from a study of T cells expressing NK-cell markers. Broader study findings: The study left the HCMV specificity of expanded NKG2C+ T cell clones unresolved. The share of CD8+ T cells held by dominant NKG2C+ clonotypes was about 1.0-7.5% in several donors.

About this clonotype itself: What it binds is not known.

A 5'RACE template switching approach incorporating UMIs was used to make TCR beta cDNA. TCRdb reprocessed the 5' RACE reads and keeps a single row for each CDR3 protein, giving no DNA. The sample has 350,000 to 450,000 distinct CDR3 sequences, and its top ten clones hold 4% to 6.5%. CDR1 SGHVS and CDR2 FNYEAQ come from the germline V gene. The CDR3 runs 16 residues. What was sequenced was blood T cells: a sorted CD56 or NKG2C T cell subset, CD4+ or CD8+ T cells, or bulk PBMC T cells (not recorded which). The rearrangement uses TRBV7-6 and TRBJ1-1; without DNA, the TCRdb call of TRBD1 cannot be checked. The source of this sequence is a man aged 18 to 69 in good health. CDR3 region: CASSRGQELPNTEAFF.